One and the same sample provided the 16 T cell receptor beta chains below, sequenced in a study of blood T cell repertoires in COVID-19. The protocol was immunoSEQ multiplex PCR, while the TCRdb copy is restricted to in-frame clones and leaves out a portion. The table includes 300,000 to 400,000 clones, around 87% detected once. Sequencing was carried out using peripheral blood. The source of these receptors is a woman aged 60-75 years with COVID-19, enrolled during active disease.

The chain joins TRBV9 to TRBJ2-3; 9 positions match TRBD2. V dropped 0 bases and J dropped 8; count of bases not matched to a gene: 1. CDR1 and CDR2 (germline): SGDLS, YYNGEE. This CDR3 contains 13 residues. CDR3 amino acids: CASSVVREGTQYF. DNA for the CDR3: TGTGCCAGCAGCGTAGTGCGGGAGGGTACGCAGTATTTT.

This clone was counted once. The rearrangement links TRBV6-5 to TRBJ2-5; 7 nucleotides match TRBD1. In germline, CDR1 is MNHEY, CDR2 SVGAGI. The CDR3 extends over 16 amino acids. V was clipped by 2 bases and J by 3 bases; unmatched bases: 9. The DNA of the CDR3 is TGTGCCAGCAGTTACGCAGGGGGAAGGGTAGAAGAGACCCAGTACTTC. Its translation: CASSYAGGRVEETQYF.

This clone has a single count. This chain joins TRBV6-5 and TRBJ2-2, with TRBD1 matching 7 bases. V shed 0 bases and J 8 bases; nucleotides not matched to a gene: 6. The germline gives CDR1 MNHEY, CDR2 SVGAGI. This CDR3 comprises 15 residues. The CDR3 nucleotides are TGTGCCAGCAGTTACTCCGACACAGGGGTAGGGGAGCTGTTTTTT. This gives the protein CASSYSDTGVGELFF.

The chain couples TRBV4-2 to TRBJ1-3; D is undetermined. This CDR3 has 15 residues. Germline assignment: CDR1 LGHNA and CDR2 YNFKEQ. Trimming took off 3 bases at V and 0 bases at J, with 9 bases between the two ends. Here the CDR3 reads CASSHPESSGNTIYF. As DNA, the CDR3 is TGTGCCAGCAGCCACCCAGAAAGCTCTGGAAACACCATATATTTT.

This CDR3 is CASTSSDHRVLNYGYTF. CDR3 sequence (DNA): TGTGCCAGTACCTCGAGCGATCACAGGGTTCTCAACTATGGCTACACCTTC. This chain connects TRBV19 to TRBJ1-2; maybe TRBD1 (6 bases). V lost 7 bases and J 2 bases, leaving 23 bases between the germline ends. CDR3 length equals 17 residues. Germline V gives CDR1 LNHDA, CDR2 SQIVND (reference sequence).

The chain employs TRBV19 and TRBJ2-7; D call uncertain. Germline CDR1 LNHDA, CDR2 SQIVND (reference sequence). The CDR3 consists of 15 residues. V shed 6 bases and J shed 2 bases, with 17 bases lying between them. The CDR3 DNA sequence: TGTGCCAGTAGCAACAGTCAAAATCGACCCTACGAGCAGTACTTC. Translation gives CASSNSQNRPYEQYF.

CDR3: CASSTNTGIRVNQPQHF. For the CDR3, the DNA is TGTGCCAGCAGCACTAATACAGGAATACGGGTCAATCAGCCCCAGCATTTT. The rearrangement uses TRBV5-6 and TRBJ1-5; possibly TRBD1 for D (5 bases). The CDR3 totals 17 residues. Germline V gene data show CDR1 as SGHDT and CDR2 as YYEEEE. The V end lost 4 bases, the J end lost 3 bases, and 20 bases lay between the germline ends.

CDR3 nucleotides: TGCGCCAGCAAGGACGGGACATCTTCGTCTGAAGCTTTCTTT. This translates into CASKDGTSSSEAFF. The genes are TRBV5-1 and TRBJ1-1; tentatively, D is TRBD1 (6 bases). V lost 6 bases, J lost 6 bases, and 18 bases lay in between. The V gene's germline CDR1 is SGHRS and CDR2 YFSETQ. The length of the CDR3 is 14 residues. The variable domain in full, with the rest retrieved from reference TRBV5-1 and TRBJ1-1, is KAGVTQTPRYLIKTRGQQVTLSCSPISGHRSVSWYQQTPGQGLQFLFEYFSETQRNKGNFPGRFSGRQFSNSRSEMNVSTLELGDSALYLCASKDGTSSSEAFFGQGTRLTVV.

J is TRBJ2-3 and V is TRBV6-6; 7 nucleotides align to TRBD1. V lost 6 bases to trimming and J lost 1 base; unmatched junction nucleotides: 1. The CDR3 is made up of 13 amino acids. Germline CDR1 and CDR2: MNHNY and SVGAGI (reference sequence). The chain's CDR3 is CASRQGGTDTQYF. The CDR3 region has the DNA TGTGCCAGCAGGCAGGGGGGCACAGATACGCAGTATTTT.

The V and J genes are TRBV5-6 and TRBJ1-1; perhaps TRBD1 as D (5 bases). The CDR3 loop spans 16 amino acids. Germline lookup yields CDR1 SGHDT and CDR2 YYEEEE. V gave up 5 bases and J gave up 6 bases, with 23 bases separating them. The CDR3 nucleotides read TGTGCCAGCAGTTTATTAAGTACAGGTCACAATGCTGAAGCTTTCTTT. This encodes CASSLLSTGHNAEAFF.

V usage is TRBV6-5 and J usage is TRBJ1-2; tentatively, D is TRBD1 (5 bases). This CDR3 spans 12 amino acids. V lost 6 bases to trimming and J lost 9 bases, with 14 bases between them. Germline V gene lookup returns CDR1 MNHEY and CDR2 SVGAGI. The CDR3 reads CASRVTGFSYTF. CDR3 nucleotide sequence: TGTGCCAGCAGGGTAACAGGTTTCAGCTACACCTTC.

This chain uses TRBV7-2 with TRBJ2-7; no firm D call. CDR1 SGHTA and CDR2 FQGNSA come from the germline V gene. CDR3 size: 15 residues. V shed 2 bases and J shed 3 bases, with 14 bases lying between them. CDR3 amino acids: CASSLIVGSSYEQYF. For the CDR3, the DNA is TGTGCCAGCAGCTTAATCGTTGGTTCTAGCTACGAGCAGTACTTC. Looking up the rest from reference TRBV7-2 and TRBJ2-7 gives the full variable domain: GAGVSQSPSNKVTEKGKDVELRCDPISGHTALYWYRQSLGQGLEFLIYFQGNSAPDKSGLPSDRFSAERTGGSVSTLTIQRTQQEDSAVYLCASSLIVGSSYEQYFGPGTRLTVT.

The chain combines TRBV3-1 (or the pseudogene TRBV3-2) with TRBJ2-5, with D unclear. Germline loops: CDR1 LGHDT, CDR2 YNNKEL (reference sequence). Trimming took 4 bases from V and 7 from J, leaving 16 bases between them. The CDR3 contains 14 residues. The CDR3 nucleotides are TGTGCCAGCAGCCCCGTTACCCCTGCCGGGACCCAGTACTTC. Translated: CASSPVTPAGTQYF.

This sequence joins TRBV18 and TRBJ1-1; 7 bases map to TRBD1. The germline gives CDR1 KGHSH, CDR2 LQKENI. V was clipped by 6 bases and J by 2 bases; unmatched bases: 6. The CDR3 consists of 14 residues. The CDR3 bases are TGTGCCAGCTCCGCCTCAGGGGGAAACACTGAAGCTTTCTTT. Translated: CASSASGGNTEAFF. Filled out from reference TRBV18 and TRBJ1-1, the complete variable domain reads NAGVMQNPRHLVRRRGQEARLRCSPMKGHSHVYWYRQLPEEGLKFMVYLQKENIIDESGMPKERFSAEFPKEGPSILRIQQVVRGDSAAYFCASSASGGNTEAFFGQGTRLTVV.

The rearrangement uses TRBV24-1 and TRBJ2-2; D may be TRBD2 (6 bases). Trimming left V 8 bases short and J 2 bases short, with 14 bases between. This CDR3 spans 15 amino acids. The germline V gene encodes CDR1 KGHDR and CDR2 SFDVKD. CDR3 in DNA: TGTGCCACCAAGGAGGGCTCTACCAACACCGGGGAGCTGTTTTTT. It yields the protein CATKEGSTNTGELFF.

The genes are TRBV28 and TRBJ1-4; 10 bases fit TRBD1. The CDR3 has 14 residues. From germline, CDR1 is MDHEN and CDR2 SYDVKM. Trimming removed 4 bases from V and 7 bases from J; junction bases left unmatched: 3. Here the CDR3 DNA reads TGTGCCAGCAGTTCCGGACAGGGGGGTGAAAAACTGTTTTTT. It translates to CASSSGQGGEKLFF.